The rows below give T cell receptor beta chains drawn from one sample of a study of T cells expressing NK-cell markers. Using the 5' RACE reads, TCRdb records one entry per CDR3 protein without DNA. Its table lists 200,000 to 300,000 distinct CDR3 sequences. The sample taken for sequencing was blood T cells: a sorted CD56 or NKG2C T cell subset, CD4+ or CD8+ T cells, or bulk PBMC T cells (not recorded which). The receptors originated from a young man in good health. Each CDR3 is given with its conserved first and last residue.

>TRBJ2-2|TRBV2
CASTWAVTGELFF
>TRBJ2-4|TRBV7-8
CASSYDSAKNIQYF
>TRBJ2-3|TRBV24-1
CATSELGTSGRTLQYF
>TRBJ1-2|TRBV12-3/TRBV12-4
CASSGTSKYGYTF
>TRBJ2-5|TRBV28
CASRGLTRREETQYF
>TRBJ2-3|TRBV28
CASRPFGPSDTQYF
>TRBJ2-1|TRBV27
CASWSYNEQFF
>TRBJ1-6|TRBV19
CASSIRGTTLNGPLHF
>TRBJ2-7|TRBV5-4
CASSLGLAGHYEQYF
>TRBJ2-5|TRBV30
CAWSVGGTQETQYF
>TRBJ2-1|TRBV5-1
CASSLIIAGAGNEQFF
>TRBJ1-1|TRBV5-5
CASSSQRFEAFF
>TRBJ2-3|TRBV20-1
CSARDRGEGPDTQYF
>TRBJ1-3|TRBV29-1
CSARSGSSGNTIYF
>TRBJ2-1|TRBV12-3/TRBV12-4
CASSLSSGSVDEQFF
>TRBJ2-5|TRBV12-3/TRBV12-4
CASMRGPEETQYF
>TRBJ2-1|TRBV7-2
CASSLEGRSWYNEQFF
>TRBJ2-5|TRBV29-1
CSAPQGGGAETQYF
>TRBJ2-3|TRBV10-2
CASSDMTGLAKDTQYF
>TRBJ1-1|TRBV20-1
CSARDVGTHLNTEAFF
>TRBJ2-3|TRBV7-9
CASSSDSTDTQYF
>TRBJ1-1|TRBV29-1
CSVGGAGFTEAFF
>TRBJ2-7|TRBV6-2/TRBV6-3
CASSRTSGRGSYEQYF
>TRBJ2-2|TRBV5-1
CASSRQNGELFF
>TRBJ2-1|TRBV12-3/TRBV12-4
CASRRATGELNEQFF
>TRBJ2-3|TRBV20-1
CSPSATATSTDTQYF
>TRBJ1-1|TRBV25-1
CASSGTGGSAEAFF
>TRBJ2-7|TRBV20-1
CSARPYKAVAYEQYF
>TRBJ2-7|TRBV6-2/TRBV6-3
CASSYRYRRNTYEQYF
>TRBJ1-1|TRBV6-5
CASSYSGGMNTEAFF
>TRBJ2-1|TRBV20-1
CSAETEDYNEQFF
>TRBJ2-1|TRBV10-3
CAISESGGRTSGSNEQFF
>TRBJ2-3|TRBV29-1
CSVRGRTSSDTQYF
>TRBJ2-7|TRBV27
CASSSGLAGSYEQYF
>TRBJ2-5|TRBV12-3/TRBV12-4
CASKRDLETQYF
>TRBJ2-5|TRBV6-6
CASSYSAQETQYF
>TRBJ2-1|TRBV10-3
CAMGWGDYNEQFF
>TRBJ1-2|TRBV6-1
CASSRTTGTYGYTF
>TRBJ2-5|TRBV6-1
CASSSGAETQYF
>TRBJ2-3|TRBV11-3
CASSLVPGTGFTDTQYF
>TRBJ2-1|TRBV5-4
CASSLQGEQFF
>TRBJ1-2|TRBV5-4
CASNQDTNYGYTF
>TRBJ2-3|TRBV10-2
CASSEADTQYF
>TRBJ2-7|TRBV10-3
CAISESNRGIEQYF
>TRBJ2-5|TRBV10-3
CAISEGLQLNKETQYF
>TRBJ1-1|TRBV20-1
CSAPGYGEAFF
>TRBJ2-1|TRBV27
CASANRGLSYNEQFF
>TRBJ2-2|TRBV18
CASSPRTALTGELFF
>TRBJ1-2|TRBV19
CASKHRGPSGYTF
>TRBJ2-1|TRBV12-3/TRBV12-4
CASSLKGRGLNEQFF
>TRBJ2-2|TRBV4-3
CASSQGRLANTGELFF